What follows are 19 T cell receptor beta chains derived from one specimen sequenced in a study of control samples from healthy donors and cancer patients. Sequencing used immunoSEQ multiplex PCR; TCRdb keeps in-frame clones, though not all of them. Here the sample spans 94,000 or so clones, about 81% being singletons. Sequenced: PBMCs. All receptors derive from a man aged 65 to 79 with lung cancer.

There are a few counts of this clone. The CDR3 spells CASSQEGANTEAFF. The CDR3 DNA reads as TGCGCCAGCAGCCAAGAGGGGGCGAACACTGAAGCTTTCTTT. The gene calls are TRBV4-3 and TRBJ1-1; possibly TRBD1 for D (6 bases). The CDR3 has 14 residues. V dropped 0 bases and J dropped 1 base, with 6 bases sitting between them. Germline V gene lookup returns CDR1 LGHNA and CDR2 YSLEER.

The table lists this clone with a few counts. The chain carries TRBV19 and TRBJ1-1; possible D gene TRBD1, 5 bases. Trimming left V 3 bases short and J 11 bases short, with 19 bases between. Germline V gene data show CDR1 as LNHDA and CDR2 as SQIVND (reference sequence). The CDR3 consists of 14 residues. DNA for the CDR3: TGTGCCAGTAGTATTCGGGGGATCGGCGAATCGGCTTTCTTT. Residues: CASSIRGIGESAFF. Complete variable domain (other parts from reference TRBV19 and TRBJ1-1): DGGITQSPKYLFRKEGQNVTLSCEQNLNHDAMYWYRQDPGQGLRLIYYSQIVNDFQKGDIAEGYSVSREKKESFPLTVTSAQKNPTAFYLCASSIRGIGESAFFGQGTRLTVV.

This clone was seen a single time. CDR3 sequence reads: CASSPRSGGAADTQYF. CDR3 DNA: TGTGCCAGCAGCCCCCGTAGCGGGGGGGCAGCAGATACGCAGTATTTT. The V gene is TRBV7-2, the J gene TRBJ2-3; TRBD2 aligns across 11 bases. Trimming took 5 bases from V and 4 from J; bases not matched to a gene: 8. The CDR3 is 16 amino acids. Germline lookup yields CDR1 SGHTA and CDR2 FQGNSA.

The chain couples TRBV10-2 to TRBJ1-1, with D uncertain. CDR3 length equals 13 residues. Per the germline V gene, CDR1 is WSHSY and CDR2 is SAAADI. V gave up 0 bases and J gave up 6 bases, with 8 bases separating them. CDR3 amino acids: CASSESGGSEAFF. The CDR3 nucleotides are TGCGCCAGCAGTGAGTCGGGCGGGTCTGAAGCTTTCTTT.

This sequence joins TRBV5-1 and TRBJ2-2; 10 nucleotides line up with TRBD1. Trimming removed 1 base from V and 6 bases from J; junction bases left unmatched: 6. The CDR3 extends over 16 amino acids. Looked up from germline, CDR1 is SGHRS and CDR2 is YFSETQ. The CDR3 loop reads CASSLLGTGVPGELFF. The CDR3 nucleotides read TGCGCCAGCAGCTTGTTAGGGACAGGGGTCCCCGGGGAGCTGTTTTTT.

The chain employs TRBV7-8 and TRBJ1-3; D unresolved. The CDR3 has 16 amino acids. Trimming cost V 0 bases and J 2 bases, with 11 bases left between them. From germline, CDR1 is SGHVS and CDR2 FQNEAQ. CDR3 region: CASSLATRRTGNTIYF. CDR3 in DNA: TGTGCCAGCAGCTTAGCGACCAGGAGAACTGGAAACACCATATATTTT.

The chain has TRBV29-1 and TRBJ1-1, with TRBD1 as a possible D gene (5 bases). The germline V gene encodes CDR1 SQVTM and CDR2 ANQGSEA. Trimming cost V 7 bases and J 5 bases, with 14 bases left between them. The CDR3 runs to 12 residues. CDR3 protein: CSADGGVTEAFF. The CDR3 coding sequence is TGCAGCGCCGACGGGGGGGTGACTGAAGCTTTCTTT.

The chain uses TRBV24-1 and TRBJ1-2; D may be TRBD1 (5 bases). Trimming removed 4 bases at V and 8 bases at J, with 13 bases between. CDR1 and CDR2 from the germline V gene are KGHDR and SFDVKD. The length of the CDR3 is 13 residues. CDR3 bases: TGTGCCACCAGTGACCTCTGGGGGAAGGGCTACACCTTC. The encoded protein is CATSDLWGKGYTF.

V gene TRBV7-8 combines with J gene TRBJ2-6; no firm D call. This CDR3 spans 16 amino acids. Germline V gives CDR1 SGHVS, CDR2 FQNEAQ. Trimming removed 2 bases from V and 0 bases from J, with 8 bases in between. In nucleotides, the CDR3 is TGTGCCAGCAGCTTATTACCTACCTCTGGGGCCAACGTCCTGACTTTC. This codes for CASSLLPTSGANVLTF. The complete variable domain, with remaining parts taken from reference TRBV7-8 and TRBJ2-6, reads GAGVSQSPRYKVAKRGQDVALRCDPISGHVSLFWYQQALGQGPEFLTYFQNEAQLDKSGLPSDRFFAERPEGSVSTLKIQRTQQEDSAVYLCASSLLPTSGANVLTFGAGSRLTVL.

This chain uses TRBV6-6 with TRBJ2-2; 7 nucleotides agree with TRBD1. The CDR3 has 16 residues. J lost 8 bases, V lost 0 bases, and 9 bases had no gene match. Per germline, CDR1 MNHNY and CDR2 SVGAGI (reference sequence). The CDR3 sequence: CASSYSGQAKVGELFF. The CDR3 DNA follows: TGTGCCAGCAGTTACTCTGGACAGGCCAAGGTTGGGGAGCTGTTTTTT.

The chain couples TRBV6-5 to TRBJ2-1, with TRBD2 matching over 7 bases. The CDR3 is 12 residues long. The trim removed 10 bases at V and 4 bases at J, leaving 4 bases unmatched. Germline assignment: CDR1 MNHEY and CDR2 SVGAGI. CDR3 in DNA: TGTGCCACTTTAGCGGGTTACAATGAGCAGTTCTTC. It yields the protein CATLAGYNEQFF.

The chain uses TRBV4-1 and TRBJ2-1, with unresolved D. Trimming cost V 1 base and J 8 bases, with 15 bases left between them. The length of the CDR3 is 15 residues. The germline gives CDR1 MGHRA, CDR2 YSYEKL. The CDR3 bases are TGCGCCAGCAGCCAAGGACTCAACTCCTTCGATGAGCAGTTCTTC. Translated, it gives CASSQGLNSFDEQFF.

The rearrangement links TRBV7-3 to TRBJ2-3, with TRBD1 identical over 7 bases. Germline V gene lookup returns CDR1 SGHTA and CDR2 FQGTGA. With 4 bases clipped from V and 1 base from J, the junction kept 5 bases outside the gene matches. CDR3 length: 15 amino acids. The DNA of the CDR3 is TGTGCCAGCAGCTCCACAGGGGTGGGCACAGATACGCAGTATTTT. This gives the protein CASSSTGVGTDTQYF.

This chain connects TRBV7-2 to TRBJ1-3; 8 bases are a match to TRBD1. V trimming: 4 bases; J trimming: 0 bases; junction bases outside the gene matches: 11. CDR3 size: 18 residues. Germline assignment: CDR1 SGHTA and CDR2 FQGNSA. In DNA, the CDR3 is TGTGCCAGCAGCTCCGGGACAGGCCTTACTTACTCTGGAAACACCATATATTTT. Amino acid sequence: CASSSGTGLTYSGNTIYF.

The chain joins TRBV19 to TRBJ1-5, with 8 bases fitting TRBD1. This CDR3 comprises 16 residues. From germline, CDR1 is LNHDA and CDR2 SQIVND (reference sequence). The V gene end was trimmed by 1 base and the J gene end by 4 bases; junction bases not matched to a gene: 6. Here the CDR3 DNA reads TGTGCCAGTAGTATAGTTGGACAGGGAGGAAATCAGCCCCAGCATTTT. Protein sequence: CASSIVGQGGNQPQHF.

The count of this clone is one. The rearrangement joins TRBV28 to TRBJ2-1, with 9 bases aligning to TRBD1. Germline CDR1 and CDR2: MDHEN and SYDVKM. This CDR3 contains 14 residues. With V trimmed by 6 bases and J by 7 bases, 7 bases remained unmatched. The chain's CDR3 is CASRTGGTRNEQFF. The CDR3 coding sequence is TGTGCCAGCAGGACAGGGGGGACGAGGAATGAGCAGTTCTTC.

Written as DNA, the CDR3 is TGTGCCAGCAGTTTATCGGGGCGGGTCTCCTACGAGCAGTACTTC. This codes for CASSLSGRVSYEQYF. The chain links TRBV27 to TRBJ2-7, with D perhaps matching TRBD1 or TRBD2 (5 bases each). Germline assignment: CDR1 MNHEY and CDR2 SMNVEV (reference sequence). V lost 0 bases and J 0 bases, leaving 9 bases between the germline ends. The CDR3 totals 15 residues.

This clone is a singleton in its sample. The V call is TRBV5-1, the J call TRBJ2-7; tentatively, D is TRBD1 (7 bases). Trimming removed 0 bases at V and 3 bases at J, with 13 bases between. The CDR3 runs 15 residues. CDR1 is SGHRS, CDR2 YFSETQ, per germline. The CDR3 spells CASSLVEGAVYEQYF. The CDR3 DNA is TGCGCCAGCAGCTTGGTGGAGGGGGCCGTCTACGAGCAGTACTTC. Together with reference TRBV5-1 and TRBJ2-7, the CDR3 gives the full variable domain: KAGVTQTPRYLIKTRGQQVTLSCSPISGHRSVSWYQQTPGQGLQFLFEYFSETQRNKGNFPGRFSGRQFSNSRSEMNVSTLELGDSALYLCASSLVEGAVYEQYFGPGTRLTVT.

This clone was counted once. The CDR3 sequence is CAWTAGGPGTDTQYF. The CDR3 DNA is TGTGCCTGGACCGCGGGGGGGCCGGGGACAGATACGCAGTATTTT. The V gene is TRBV30, the J gene TRBJ2-3, with 9 bases aligning to TRBD2. Germline CDR1 and CDR2: GTSNPN and SVGIG (reference sequence). V shed 4 bases, J shed 3 bases, and the junction held 8 bases outside the gene matches. There are 15 residues in the CDR3.